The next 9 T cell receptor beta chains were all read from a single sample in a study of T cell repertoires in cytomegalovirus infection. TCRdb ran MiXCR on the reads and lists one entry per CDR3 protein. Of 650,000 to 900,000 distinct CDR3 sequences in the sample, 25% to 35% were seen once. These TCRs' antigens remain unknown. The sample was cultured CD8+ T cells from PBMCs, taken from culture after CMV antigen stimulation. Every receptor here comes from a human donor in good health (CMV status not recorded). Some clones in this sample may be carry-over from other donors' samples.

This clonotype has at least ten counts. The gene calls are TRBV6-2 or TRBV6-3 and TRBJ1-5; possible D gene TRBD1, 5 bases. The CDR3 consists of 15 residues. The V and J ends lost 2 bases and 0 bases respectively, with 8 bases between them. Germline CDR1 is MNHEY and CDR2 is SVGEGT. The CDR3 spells CASSYRQNSNQPQHF. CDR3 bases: TGTGCCAGCAGTTACCGACAGAATAGCAATCAGCCCCAGCATTTT.

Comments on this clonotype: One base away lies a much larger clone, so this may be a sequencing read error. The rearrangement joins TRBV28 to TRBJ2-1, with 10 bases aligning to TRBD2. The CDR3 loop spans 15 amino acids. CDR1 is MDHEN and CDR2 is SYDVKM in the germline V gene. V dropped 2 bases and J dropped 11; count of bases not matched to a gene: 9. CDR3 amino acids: CASSLTAGGLNKQFF. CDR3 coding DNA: TGTGCCAGCAGTTTAACAGCGGGGGGGCTGAATAAGCAGTTCTTC.

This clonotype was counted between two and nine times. The chain's CDR3 is CASSGPHYEQYF. The CDR3 nucleotides are TGTGCCAGCAGCGGCCCGCATTACGAGCAGTACTTC. The V and J genes are TRBV5-6 and TRBJ2-7; D is unresolved. Between the trimmed V and J ends, which lost 4 bases and 4 bases, there was a span of 9 bases. Looked up from germline, CDR1 is SGHDT and CDR2 is YYEEEE. The CDR3 loop spans 12 amino acids.

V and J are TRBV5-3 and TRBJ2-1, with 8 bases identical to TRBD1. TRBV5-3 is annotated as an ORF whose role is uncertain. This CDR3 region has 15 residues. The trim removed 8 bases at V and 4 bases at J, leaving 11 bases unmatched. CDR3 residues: CASSPPGGQYNEQFF. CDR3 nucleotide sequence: TGTGCCAGCAGCCCCCCAGGGGGCCAGTACAATGAGCAGTTCTTC.

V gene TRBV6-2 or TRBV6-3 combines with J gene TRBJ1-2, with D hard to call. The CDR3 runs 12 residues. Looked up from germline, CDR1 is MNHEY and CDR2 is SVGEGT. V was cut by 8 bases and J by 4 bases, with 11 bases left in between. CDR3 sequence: CASGPAGYGYTF. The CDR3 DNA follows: TGTGCCAGCGGGCCGGCAGGCTATGGCTACACCTTC.

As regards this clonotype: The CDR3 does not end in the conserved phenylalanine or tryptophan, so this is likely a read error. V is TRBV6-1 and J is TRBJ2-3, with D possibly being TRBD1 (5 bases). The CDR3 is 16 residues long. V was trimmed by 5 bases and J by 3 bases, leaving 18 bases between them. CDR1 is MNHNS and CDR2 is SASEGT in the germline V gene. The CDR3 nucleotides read TGTGCCAGCAGTTACGTGGTGGGGCACCCAACAGATACGCAGTATTCT. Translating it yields CASSYVVGHPTDTQYS.

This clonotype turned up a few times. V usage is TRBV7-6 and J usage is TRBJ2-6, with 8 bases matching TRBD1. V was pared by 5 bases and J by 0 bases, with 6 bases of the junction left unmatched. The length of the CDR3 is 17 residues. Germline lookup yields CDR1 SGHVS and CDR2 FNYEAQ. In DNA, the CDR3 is TGTGCCAGCAGCCTAGGGACAGGCTCCTCTGGGGCCAACGTCCTGACTTTC. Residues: CASSLGTGSSGANVLTF. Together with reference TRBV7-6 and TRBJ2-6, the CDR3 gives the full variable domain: GAGVSQSPRYKVTKRGQDVALRCDPISGHVSLYWYRQALGQGPEFLTYFNYEAQQDKSGLPNDRFSAERPEGSISTLTIQRTEQRDSAMYRCASSLGTGSSGANVLTFGAGSRLTVL.

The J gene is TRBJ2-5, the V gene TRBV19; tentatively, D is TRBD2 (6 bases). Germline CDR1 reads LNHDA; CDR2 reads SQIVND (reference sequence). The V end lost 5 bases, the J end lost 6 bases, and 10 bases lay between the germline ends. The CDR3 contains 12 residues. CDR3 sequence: CASSPEGKTQYF. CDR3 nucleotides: TGTGCCAGTAGTCCGGAGGGAAAGACCCAGTACTTC.

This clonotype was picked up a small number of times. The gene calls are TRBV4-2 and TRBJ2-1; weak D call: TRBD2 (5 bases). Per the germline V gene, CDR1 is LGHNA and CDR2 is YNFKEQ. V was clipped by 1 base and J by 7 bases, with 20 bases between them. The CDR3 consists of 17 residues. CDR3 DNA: TGTGCCAGCAGCCAAGTGCAGTCGGACTTGCTTGGGAATGAGCAGTTCTTC. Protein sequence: CASSQVQSDLLGNEQFF.